Given below is one T cell receptor (beta chain) in context. The antigen is unknown. These data come from a study of T cell repertoires in cytomegalovirus infection. In the study overall: Indicated by public TCR beta signatures were CMV infection and matching HLA type. General study findings and limits: The response measured ex vivo was dominated by TCR beta clonotypes (HLA-C-restricted and CMV-specific).

TCRdb used MiXCR to reprocess the reads, holding one entry per CDR3 protein. The sample yields some 110,000 distinct CDR3 sequences, approximately 30% seen once. The CDR3 is 15 residues long. Germline-derived CDR1 and CDR2 are LGHNT and FRNRAP. V lost 0 bases, J lost 3 bases, and 8 bases lay in between. The sequence derives from a human donor in good health (CMV status not recorded). Some clones in this sample may be carry-over from other donors' samples. The rearrangement uses TRBV12-5 and TRBJ2-2, with a possible D match to TRBD1 (5 bases). Sequenced material: CD8+ T cells from cultured PBMCs, taken from culture after CMV antigen stimulation. The CDR3 DNA sequence: TGTGCTAGTGGTTTGGTAATAGGGGACACCGGGGAGCTGTTTTTT. Translating gives CASGLVIGDTGELFF.